This passage covers 28 T cell receptor beta chains from one sample sequenced in a study of T cells in women clearing cervical HPV infection. Produced via immunoSEQ multiplex PCR; TCRdb's table is partial and in-frame only. The sample has tens of thousands of clones. The sequenced material came from blood buffy coat. Receptors were obtained from a woman aged 18 to 75 with a cervical HPV16 infection that either progressed to CIN3+ or cleared (not recorded which).

In the case of this clone: The read ends 3 residues early relative to the CDR3; the germline J gene fills the gap. The chain carries TRBV5-6 and TRBJ2-4; 12 bases map to TRBD2. CDR1 SGHDT and CDR2 YYEEEE come from the germline V gene. This CDR3 spans 13 amino acids. CDR3 loop: CASSPSSGRDQYF. CDR3 bases read: TGTGCCAGCAGCCCCTCTAGCGGGAGGGAT.

With respect to this clone: The read comes to an end 3 residues before the CDR3 does, leaving the germline J gene to fill in the end. This chain uses TRBV4-1 with TRBJ2-7, with 13 bases identical to TRBD2. The CDR3 is made up of 15 amino acids. Germline V gives CDR1 MGHRA, CDR2 YSYEKL. Unmatched junction bases numbered 2, after V lost 4 bases and J lost 2 bases. The sequenced part of the CDR3 DNA is TGCGCCAGCAGCCCGACTAGCGGGAGGCCCTACGAG. Translated: CASSPTSGRPYE. The complete CDR3 reads CASSPTSGRPYEQYF.

Concerning this clone itself: The sequenced fragment ends 3 residues before the CDR3 boundary, so the rest is inferred from the germline J gene. The genes are TRBV7-9 and TRBJ1-1; D is unclear. Germline CDR1 is SEHNR and CDR2 is FQNEAQ (reference sequence). V shed 6 bases and J shed 2 bases, with 16 bases lying between them. The CDR3 is 15 residues long. The CDR3 spells CASSRNSLFNTEAFF. The CDR3 bases that were read are TGTGCCAGCAGTCGTAACAGCCTTTTCAACACTGAA.

Regarding this clone: With the read ending 3 residues before the CDR3 end, the germline J gene is used to fill in that end. V and J are TRBV2 and TRBJ1-2; 7 positions agree with TRBD1. Germline V gene data show CDR1 as SNHLY and CDR2 as FYNNEI. V dropped 4 bases and J dropped 7; count of bases not matched to a gene: 6. This CDR3 spans 13 amino acids. Here the CDR3 reads CASSVQGKSGYTF. The sequenced part of the CDR3 DNA is TGTGCCAGCAGTGTACAGGGGAAGAGTGGC.

Note on this clone: The missing CDR3 end, 3 residues past where the read stops, is filled in from the germline J gene. V and J are TRBV2 and TRBJ1-2, with D maybe TRBD1 (5 bases). CDR1 and CDR2 (germline): SNHLY, FYNNEI. V lost 2 bases, J lost 4 bases, and 20 bases lay in between. The CDR3 consists of 17 residues. CDR3 DNA, as far as it was read: TGTGCCAGCAGTGAATCAGGAAGGGGTAGGGTGGTCTATGGC. It encodes CASSESGRGRVVYG. The whole CDR3 reads CASSESGRGRVVYGYTF. Using reference TRBV2 and TRBJ1-2 for the parts outside the CDR3, the full variable domain is EPEVTQTPSHQVTQMGQEVILRCVPISNHLYFYWYRQILGQKVEFLVSFYNNEISEKSEIFDDQFSVERPDGSNFTLKIRSTKLEDSAMYFCASSESGRGRVVYGYTFGSGTRLTVV.

With regard to this clone: The read ends 3 residues early relative to the CDR3; the germline J gene fills the gap. The rearrangement uses TRBV5-1 and TRBJ2-2, with D possibly matching TRBD2 (6 bases). The V end lost 4 bases, the J end lost 6 bases, and 10 bases lay between the germline ends. From germline, CDR1 is SGHRS and CDR2 YFSETQ. The CDR3 has 13 amino acids. The CDR3 reads CASSPWGAGELFF. The CDR3 bases that were read are TGCGCCAGCAGCCCCTGGGGGGCCGGGGAG. Full variable domain (remainder filled in from reference TRBV5-1 and TRBJ2-2): KAGVTQTPRYLIKTRGQQVTLSCSPISGHRSVSWYQQTPGQGLQFLFEYFSETQRNKGNFPGRFSGRQFSNSRSEMNVSTLELGDSALYLCASSPWGAGELFFGEGSRLTVL.

Details on this clone: Read coverage stops 3 residues before the CDR3 terminus; the germline J gene supplies the remainder. This chain uses TRBV6-1 with TRBJ1-1; D remains unclear. Trimming took 2 bases from V and 1 from J, leaving 8 bases between them. The V gene's germline CDR1 is MNHNS and CDR2 SASEGT. CDR3 length: 14 amino acids. The sequenced part of the CDR3 DNA is TGTGCCAGCAGTGAAAGGGTTGAGAACACTGAA. It specifies CASSERVENTE. The CDR3, in full, reads CASSERVENTEAFF.

Turning to this clone: The sequenced fragment ends 3 residues before the CDR3 boundary, so the rest is inferred from the germline J gene. The chain links TRBV5-1 to TRBJ1-1; D is ambiguous. Trimming pared 1 base from V and 4 bases from J, leaving 11 bases between. This CDR3 region has 14 residues. CDR1 and CDR2 (germline): SGHRS, YFSETQ. The CDR3 DNA, read in part, is TGCGCCAGCAGCTTGCTCGAGGTTGGCACTGAA. This codes for CASSLLEVGTE. The entire CDR3 protein is CASSLLEVGTEAFF. Based on the CDR3 plus reference TRBV5-1 and TRBJ1-1, the full variable domain is KAGVTQTPRYLIKTRGQQVTLSCSPISGHRSVSWYQQTPGQGLQFLFEYFSETQRNKGNFPGRFSGRQFSNSRSEMNVSTLELGDSALYLCASSLLEVGTEAFFGQGTRLTVV.

Turning to this clone: The read is 3 residues too short to cover the CDR3 end, so that end is filled in from the germline J gene. The chain couples TRBV7-3 to TRBJ1-1, with D perhaps matching TRBD1 (5 bases). V was shortened by 5 bases and J by 1 base, with 8 bases between the two germline ends. CDR3 length equals 13 residues. Looked up from germline, CDR1 is SGHTA and CDR2 is FQGTGA. CDR3 bases read: TGTGCCAGCAGCCACGGACAGAACACTGAA. Its translation is CASSHGQNTE. The full CDR3 protein is CASSHGQNTEAFF.

The part of the CDR3 DNA that was read is TGCAGTGCTAGCGACAGGGGGTATCAGCCC. It specifies CSASDRGYQP. The full CDR3 reads CSASDRGYQPQHF. The rearrangement links TRBV20-1 to TRBJ1-5, with TRBD1 identical over 9 bases. The DNA ends 3 residues before the CDR3 does, and the rest of the CDR3 is filled in from the germline J gene. The CDR3 totals 13 residues. The germline gives CDR1 DFQATT, CDR2 SNEGSKA (reference sequence). V trimming: 3 bases; J trimming: 5 bases; junction bases outside the gene matches: 2.

A word on this clone: Coverage ceases 3 residues before the CDR3 finishes, and the germline J gene fills in the end. J is TRBJ2-1 and V is TRBV5-5, with D uncertain. V gave up 2 bases and J gave up 5 bases, with 8 bases separating them. CDR3 size: 13 residues. CDR1 is SGHKS, CDR2 YYEKEE, per germline (reference sequence). CDR3 bases read: TGTGCCAGCAGCTTTGACTGGAACAATGAG. The encoded protein is CASSFDWNNE. The CDR3 as a whole reads CASSFDWNNEQFF.

Comment on this clone: The read comes to an end 3 residues before the CDR3 does, leaving the germline J gene to fill in the end. The V and J genes are TRBV20-1 and TRBJ1-1; TRBD1 agrees at 7 bases. The germline CDR1 and CDR2 sequences are DFQATT and SNEGSKA (reference sequence). CDR3 size: 16 residues. After removal of 1 base from V and 3 bases from J, the junction contained 11 bases not matched to a gene. The DNA read from the CDR3 is TGCAGTGCTAGAGCAGACAGGGAGGGCTCGGACACTGAA. Translation: CSARADREGSDTE. The full CDR3 sequence reads CSARADREGSDTEAFF.

Partial CDR3 DNA: TGCAGTGCTAGACCACTAGCGGGAGGATTGGAGGGAGAGACC. It encodes CSARPLAGGLEGET. The whole CDR3 sequence is CSARPLAGGLEGETQYF. The chain combines TRBV20-1 with TRBJ2-5, with 12 bases identical to TRBD2. The read terminates 3 residues before the CDR3 end, so the remaining end is supplied by the germline J gene. The CDR3 contains 17 residues. Germline trimming cut 2 bases from V and 4 bases from J; bases unmatched to any gene: 11. The germline CDR1 and CDR2 sequences are DFQATT and SNEGSKA (reference sequence).

Remarks on this clone: The read stops 3 residues short of the end of the CDR3; the missing end is completed from the germline J gene. This chain uses TRBV20-1 with TRBJ2-7; D perhaps matches TRBD2 (5 bases). The CDR3 runs 16 residues. Germline lookup yields CDR1 DFQATT and CDR2 SNEGSKA (reference sequence). V was cut by 3 bases and J by 2 bases, with 20 bases left in between. The CDR3 loop is CSASPTTGSKAYEQYF. CDR3 DNA, as far as it was read: TGCAGTGCTAGTCCAACTACGGGGAGTAAGGCCTACGAG.

With regard to this clone: Sequencing ends 3 residues short of the CDR3 end; the germline J gene provides the rest. J is TRBJ1-1 and V is TRBV7-9; perhaps TRBD1 as D (6 bases). V lost 6 bases, J lost 5 bases, and 13 bases lay in between. Germline CDR1 and CDR2: SEHNR and FQNEAQ (reference sequence). The CDR3 runs to 13 residues. The CDR3 bases that were read are TGTGCCAGCAGTTTTACCGGGACAACTGAA. This translates into CASSFTGTTE. The whole CDR3 sequence reads CASSFTGTTEAFF.

On this clone: The sequenced fragment ends 3 residues before the CDR3 boundary, so the rest is inferred from the germline J gene. The chain couples TRBV7-2 to TRBJ1-1; the D gene is possibly TRBD1 (5 bases). The CDR3 has 13 amino acids. Germline CDR1 SGHTA, CDR2 FQGNSA. The CDR3 is CASSFDSRFAAFF. The DNA read from the CDR3 is TGTGCCAGCAGCTTCGACAGCCGATTTGCA.

Turning to this clone: The DNA ends 3 residues before the CDR3 does, and the rest of the CDR3 is filled in from the germline J gene. The chain uses TRBV7-7 and TRBJ2-1; TRBD2 aligns across 7 bases. The length of the CDR3 is 13 residues. The germline V gene has CDR1 SSHAT and CDR2 FNYEAQ (reference sequence). The DNA read from the CDR3 is TGTGCTAGCGGGCGACTAGCCGACAATGAG. This translates into CASGRLADNE. The full CDR3 protein is CASGRLADNEQFF.

On this clone itself: With the read ending 3 residues before the CDR3 end, the germline J gene is used to fill in that end. The chain is built from TRBV19 and TRBJ2-3; D possibly corresponds to TRBD1 (5 bases). Trimming removed 5 bases from V and 4 bases from J, with 13 bases in between. This CDR3 has 14 amino acids. CDR1 and CDR2 from the germline V gene are LNHDA and SQIVND (reference sequence). CDR3 sequence: CASSSRARADTQYF. The covered CDR3 bases are TGTGCCAGTAGTTCTAGGGCCAGGGCAGATACG.

On this clone: From the germline J gene comes the end of the CDR3, since the read stops 3 residues before it. V gene TRBV19 combines with J gene TRBJ2-1; 8 nucleotides align to TRBD2. V trimming: 4 bases; J trimming: 0 bases; junction bases outside the gene matches: 14. From germline, CDR1 is LNHDA and CDR2 SQIVND (reference sequence). The CDR3 is 19 amino acids. The CDR3 loop is CASSTSGRKLRSSYNEQFF. Incomplete CDR3 DNA: TGTGCCAGTAGTACAAGCGGGAGAAAACTTAGGAGCTCCTACAATGAG.

About this clone itself: The read terminates 3 residues ahead of where the CDR3 ends, so the germline J gene completes it. The chain combines TRBV2 with TRBJ1-2; the D gene is possibly TRBD1 (6 bases). There are 14 residues in the CDR3. The germline gives CDR1 SNHLY, CDR2 FYNNEI. The V and J ends lost 7 bases and 6 bases respectively, with 18 bases between them. The sequenced part of the CDR3 DNA is TGTGCCAGCAAACGGACAGAAGCCGGTCATGGC. Translating gives CASKRTEAGHG. Given in full, the CDR3 is CASKRTEAGHGYTF.

As concerns this clone: With the read ending 3 residues before the CDR3 end, the germline J gene is used to fill in that end. This sequence joins TRBV19 and TRBJ1-4; TRBD1 might be the D (5 bases). The CDR3 has 15 residues. V lost 3 bases and J lost 6, with 14 bases in between. The V gene's germline CDR1 is LNHDA and CDR2 SQIVND (reference sequence). CDR3 bases read: TGTGCCAGTAGTATCGGGACTCCTCGGGATGAAAAA. It yields the protein CASSIGTPRDEK. The complete CDR3 protein is CASSIGTPRDEKLFF.

The CDR3 loop is CASSQFRTPFEGYTF. Partial CDR3 DNA: TGTGCCAGCAGTCAGTTCCGGACACCCTTTGAAGGC. This chain joins TRBV6-2 or TRBV6-3 and TRBJ1-2, with D possibly TRBD1 on 5 matching bases. Read data end 3 residues before the CDR3 end; the end is taken from the germline J gene. CDR1 is MNHEY, CDR2 SVGEGT, per germline. CDR3 length: 15 residues.

For this clone: Read coverage stops 3 residues before the CDR3 terminus; the germline J gene supplies the remainder. The chain couples TRBV19 to TRBJ2-2; 7 positions match TRBD2. V was pared by 8 bases and J by 6 bases, with 3 bases of the junction left unmatched. The CDR3 covers 12 residues. Per germline, CDR1 LNHDA and CDR2 SQIVND (reference sequence). This CDR3 reads CASGGGPGELFF. The DNA read from the CDR3 is TGTGCCAGTGGGGGGGGACCCGGGGAG.

As to this clone: The sequenced fragment ends 3 residues before the CDR3 boundary, so the rest is inferred from the germline J gene. V and J are TRBV20-1 and TRBJ2-4; 12 bases align to TRBD2. This CDR3 comprises 15 residues. Trimming removed 6 bases from V and 1 base from J; junction bases left unmatched: 4. Germline CDR1 DFQATT, CDR2 SNEGSKA (reference sequence). CDR3: CSAYTSGGAKNIQYF. The CDR3 DNA, read in part, is TGCAGTGCATACACTAGCGGGGGGGCCAAAAACATT.

Turning to this clone: The read is 3 residues too short to cover the CDR3 end, so that end is filled in from the germline J gene. The genes are TRBV4-1 and TRBJ2-7, with TRBD2 matching over 7 bases. CDR3 size: 16 residues. Trimming cost V 0 bases and J 2 bases; bases outside gene matches: 7. In germline, CDR1 is MGHRA, CDR2 YSYEKL. Incomplete CDR3 DNA: TGCGCCAGCAGCCAAGAAATTGGGGGGGGACCCTACGAG. Translated, it gives CASSQEIGGGPYE. The entire CDR3 is CASSQEIGGGPYEQYF.

Regarding this clone: The sequence runs out 3 residues before the end of the CDR3; the remainder is reconstructed from the germline J gene. The rearrangement links TRBV12-3 or TRBV12-4 to TRBJ2-6, with D unclear. Trimming took 3 bases from V and 4 from J, leaving 10 bases between them. The CDR3 contains 15 residues. The CDR3 DNA, read in part, is TGTGCCAGCAGTTTCGAGGTAGCCGGGGCCAACGTC. As protein: CASSFEVAGANV. The whole CDR3 sequence reads CASSFEVAGANVLTF.

With respect to this clone: From the germline J gene comes the end of the CDR3, since the read stops 3 residues before it. The chain recombines TRBV5-6 with TRBJ2-7; TRBD1 might be the D (6 bases). CDR3 length equals 14 residues. V was cut by 4 bases and J by 3 bases, with 14 bases left in between. Germline V gene sequence: CDR1 SGHDT, CDR2 YYEEEE. Partial CDR3 DNA: TGTGCCAGCAGCCCATTAGGACAGTACTACGAG. It translates to CASSPLGQYYE. The entire CDR3 is CASSPLGQYYEQYF.

The CDR3 bases that were read are TGTGCCAGCAGCCGAAGGCCGGAGACC. Translation: CASSRRPET. From start to end, the CDR3 is CASSRRPETQYF. The gene calls are TRBV13 and TRBJ2-5; D ambiguous. The CDR3 end falls 3 residues outside the read, so it is completed with the germline J gene. Germline CDR1 is PRHDT and CDR2 is FYEKMQ (reference sequence). V lost 5 bases, J lost 5 bases, and 9 bases lay in between. The CDR3 is made up of 12 amino acids.